What follows are 25 T cell receptor beta chains derived from one specimen sequenced in a study of cytomegalovirus exposure and HLA in healthy donors. Profiled with immunoSEQ multiplex PCR; TCRdb holds only in-frame clones, not every one. The sample holds about 150,000 clones; 82% are singletons and the top ten take approximately 30%. The sequenced sample was PBMCs. These receptors all come from a man under 40 in good health and CMV-seropositive.

The CDR3 DNA reads as TGTGCCAGCAGCTTAGAAGTTTGGCGGGAGGGCCACGACAATGAGCAGTTCTTC. This gives the protein CASSLEVWREGHDNEQFF. The chain joins TRBV13 to TRBJ2-1; 9 nucleotides line up with TRBD2. CDR1 PRHDT and CDR2 FYEKMQ come from the germline V gene (reference sequence). There are 18 residues in the CDR3. The J segment lost 5 bases and the V segment lost 1 base, leaving 12 bases of the junction unmatched.

CDR3 nucleotides: TGTGCCAGCAGCCCCAGGTGGGGACATGACAATGAGCAGTTCTTC. Amino acids: CASSPRWGHDNEQFF. The gene calls are TRBV9 and TRBJ2-1; D possibly corresponds to TRBD1 (6 bases). The V gene lost 4 bases and the J gene lost 5 bases, with 16 bases spanning the gap. Per germline, CDR1 SGDLS and CDR2 YYNGEE. There are 15 residues in the CDR3.

The rearrangement joins TRBV15 to TRBJ1-5, with 11 bases that match TRBD1. The trim removed 1 base at V and 6 bases at J, leaving 5 bases unmatched. This CDR3 spans 16 amino acids. Germline V lookup: CDR1 LNHNV, CDR2 YYDKDF (reference sequence). The CDR3 coding sequence is TGTGCCACCAGCAGAGGGACAGGGGGCCTGAGTCAGCCCCAGCATTTT. Translating it yields CATSRGTGGLSQPQHF.

This clone occurred once. J is TRBJ2-2 and V is TRBV29-1, with TRBD1 as a possible D gene (5 bases). The germline V and J ends were trimmed by 3 bases and 5 bases, with 7 bases remaining between them. CDR1 SQVTM and CDR2 ANQGSEA come from the germline V gene. This CDR3 has 12 residues. The CDR3, as DNA: TGCAGCGTTGATAGGGGTACCGGGGAGCTGTTTTTT. Its protein is CSVDRGTGELFF.

The gene calls are TRBV7-2 and TRBJ2-3, with TRBD1 matching 7 bases. V dropped 3 bases and J dropped 3; count of bases not matched to a gene: 6. This CDR3 region has 15 residues. Germline CDR1 is SGHTA and CDR2 is FQGNSA. The DNA of the CDR3 is TGTGCCAGCAGCTTTACAGGGGTTGGTACAGATACGCAGTATTTT. The encoded protein is CASSFTGVGTDTQYF.

The V gene is TRBV18, the J gene TRBJ2-5; no definite D call. The CDR3 covers 13 residues. Trimming took off 6 bases at V and 5 bases at J, with 13 bases between the two ends. Germline loops: CDR1 KGHSH, CDR2 LQKENI. The CDR3 region has the DNA TGTGCCAGCTCGCACCTGGCACAGGAGACCCAGTACTTC. Protein sequence: CASSHLAQETQYF. Full variable domain (missing parts from reference TRBV18 and TRBJ2-5): NAGVMQNPRHLVRRRGQEARLRCSPMKGHSHVYWYRQLPEEGLKFMVYLQKENIIDESGMPKERFSAEFPKEGPSILRIQQVVRGDSAAYFCASSHLAQETQYFGPGTRLLVL.

CDR3 DNA: TGTGCCAGCAGTCTCGGACAGACCTACGAGCAGTACTTC. Translating gives CASSLGQTYEQYF. The V gene is TRBV27, the J gene TRBJ2-7; perhaps TRBD1 as D (6 bases). Trimming removed 5 bases from V and 2 bases from J, with 10 bases in between. Looked up from germline, CDR1 is MNHEY and CDR2 is SMNVEV (reference sequence). This CDR3 is built from 13 residues.

The rearrangement links TRBV4-1 to TRBJ2-1; the match to TRBD2 covers 12 bases. The ends lost 6 bases at V and 8 bases at J; junction bases unmatched: 8. The germline V gene encodes CDR1 MGHRA and CDR2 YSYEKL. CDR3 length equals 15 residues. CDR3 protein: CASSSTSGRLYEQFF. CDR3 coding DNA: TGCGCCAGCAGTTCCACTAGCGGGAGGCTCTATGAGCAGTTCTTC.

V is TRBV2 and J is TRBJ2-5; D not resolved. The ends were cut back, 0 bases at V and 2 bases at J, with 13 bases in the middle. Per germline, CDR1 SNHLY and CDR2 FYNNEI. The CDR3 length is 16 residues. CDR3 sequence: CASSEASRKTQETQYF. CDR3 nucleotides: TGTGCCAGCAGTGAAGCCTCTAGGAAGACTCAAGAGACCCAGTACTTC.

The chain recombines TRBV6-1 with TRBJ2-3; the match to TRBD1 covers 9 bases. Germline loops: CDR1 MNHNS, CDR2 SASEGT. The CDR3 is 14 amino acids. V lost 5 bases, J lost 3 bases, and 3 bases stayed unmatched. The CDR3 here is CASSSGQGTDTQYF. CDR3 DNA sequence: TGTGCCAGCAGTTCCGGACAGGGGACAGATACGCAGTATTTT.

CDR3 residues: CASSSVAGGGSYEQYF. The DNA for the CDR3 is TGTGCCAGCTCAAGTGTAGCGGGAGGGGGCTCCTACGAGCAGTACTTC. The rearrangement joins TRBV6-6 to TRBJ2-7; the match to TRBD2 covers 11 bases. Germline V gene sequence: CDR1 MNHNY, CDR2 SVGAGI (reference sequence). The CDR3 runs 16 residues. V dropped 8 bases and J dropped 0; count of bases not matched to a gene: 9.

This chain links TRBV6-1 with TRBJ1-2; no clear D. Germline CDR1 reads MNHNS; CDR2 reads SASEGT. Trimming cost V 4 bases and J 2 bases, with 8 bases left between them. CDR3 length: 13 residues. The CDR3 DNA is TGTGCCAGCAGTGTTACGGTGAACTATGGCTACACCTTC. Protein: CASSVTVNYGYTF.

The genes are TRBV11-2 and TRBJ1-2; D not certain. The V gene lost 7 bases and the J gene lost 8 bases, with 17 bases spanning the gap. The CDR3 length is 13 residues. Germline V lookup: CDR1 SGHAT, CDR2 FQNNGV. The CDR3 is CASTPSIIVGYTF. The CDR3 DNA reads as TGTGCCAGCACCCCGTCGATAATAGTAGGCTACACCTTC.

This chain uses TRBV28 with TRBJ1-1, with a tentative D call TRBD1 (5 bases). CDR1 and CDR2 from the germline V gene are MDHEN and SYDVKM. Between the trimmed V and J ends, which lost 2 bases and 5 bases, there was a span of 12 bases. The CDR3 extends over 14 amino acids. The CDR3 sequence: CASSLSQGNTEAFF. The CDR3 DNA reads TGTGCCAGCAGTTTAAGTCAGGGAAATACTGAAGCTTTCTTT.

This clone appeared a single time. The chain carries TRBV7-9 and TRBJ1-2, with D possibly TRBD1 on 5 matching bases. Trimming removed 6 bases from V and 5 bases from J, with 19 bases in between. The CDR3 consists of 15 residues. Germline values: CDR1 SEHNR, CDR2 FQNEAQ (reference sequence). The CDR3 bases are TGTGCCAGCAGGCGAGACAGCCCCGGAGAGTATGGCTACACCTTC. Translation: CASRRDSPGEYGYTF.

Of note for this clone: Other DNA sequences in the same sample also yield this CDR3. J is TRBJ2-7 and V is TRBV6-6; 7 bases fit TRBD1. Germline lookup yields CDR1 MNHNY and CDR2 SVGAGI (reference sequence). J gave up 0 bases and V 0 bases, and 2 bases lay outside the gene matches. There are 15 residues in the CDR3. Here the CDR3 reads CASSYSGTVSYEQYF. The DNA of the CDR3 is TGTGCCAGCAGTTACTCCGGGACAGTCTCCTACGAGCAGTACTTC.

This chain links TRBV7-3 with TRBJ2-1, with 7 bases fitting TRBD1. The CDR3 covers 15 residues. Trimming cost V 1 base and J 2 bases; bases outside gene matches: 2. Germline V CDR1 and CDR2: SGHTA, FQGTGA. The CDR3 region is CASSLNRGPYNEQFF. Written as DNA, the CDR3 is TGTGCCAGCAGCTTAAACAGGGGCCCCTACAATGAGCAGTTCTTC.

CDR3: CASSPRGQTQETQYF. CDR3 sequence (DNA): TGTGCCAGCTCACCTAGGGGACAGACTCAAGAGACCCAGTACTTC. This sequence joins TRBV18 and TRBJ2-5, with TRBD1 matching over 7 bases. Unmatched junction bases numbered 6, after V lost 3 bases and J lost 2 bases. CDR1 is KGHSH, CDR2 LQKENI, per germline. This CDR3 has 15 amino acids.

The chain is built from TRBV19 and TRBJ2-3; tentatively, D is TRBD1 (5 bases). Per germline, CDR1 LNHDA and CDR2 SQIVND (reference sequence). The V gene lost 5 bases and the J gene lost 3 bases, with 18 bases spanning the gap. This CDR3 comprises 16 residues. The CDR3 region is CASSPEGGRATDTQYF. In nucleotides, the CDR3 is TGTGCCAGTAGTCCCGAAGGCGGCAGGGCGACAGATACGCAGTATTTT.

This sequence joins TRBV27 and TRBJ1-5; D is ambiguous. Between the trimmed V and J ends, which lost 2 bases and 6 bases, there was a span of 8 bases. CDR3 length: 13 amino acids. Germline-derived CDR1 and CDR2 are MNHEY and SMNVEV (reference sequence). CDR3 region: CASSLEAGQPQHF. CDR3 sequence (DNA): TGTGCCAGCAGTTTAGAGGCCGGTCAGCCCCAGCATTTT.

This sequence joins TRBV9 and TRBJ2-5, with 8 nucleotides matching TRBD2. CDR1 and CDR2 (germline): SGDLS, YYNGEE. V gave up 0 bases and J gave up 3 bases; unmatched junction bases: 7. The CDR3 totals 16 residues. CDR3 DNA: TGTGCCAGCAGCGTAGCAACTAGCGGATTTGAAGAGACCCAGTACTTC. This gives the protein CASSVATSGFEETQYF.

The chain employs TRBV2 and TRBJ1-1; no firm D call. Germline V gene sequence: CDR1 SNHLY, CDR2 FYNNEI. The CDR3 extends over 14 amino acids. V lost 8 bases and J lost 5, with 18 bases in between. The CDR3, as DNA: TGTGCCAGCCGCGAACAACAGACAAGAACTGAAGCTTTCTTT. Encoded protein: CASREQQTRTEAFF.

The rearrangement links TRBV27 to TRBJ2-2; D is possibly TRBD2 (6 bases). The V gene's germline CDR1 is MNHEY and CDR2 SMNVEV (reference sequence). CDR3 length: 15 residues. V was cut by 8 bases and J by 6 bases, with 19 bases left in between. In nucleotides, the CDR3 is TGTGCCAGCCGCCGGGGGTTCGAAGGGGCCGGGGAGCTGTTTTTT. It yields the protein CASRRGFEGAGELFF.

Details on this clone: The same CDR3 also results from other DNA sequences found in this sample. The chain employs TRBV10-1 and TRBJ1-1; D uncertain. There are 13 residues in the CDR3. The V and J ends lost 2 bases and 1 base respectively, with 5 bases between them. Germline lookup yields CDR1 WNHNN and CDR2 SYGVQD (reference sequence). CDR3 nucleotides: TGCGCCAGCAGTGAGCGAGGGAACACTGAAGCTTTCTTT. This encodes CASSERGNTEAFF.

This clone has just one count. The chain links TRBV2 to TRBJ1-1; D is unresolved. Germline V gene lookup returns CDR1 SNHLY and CDR2 FYNNEI. The ends were cut back, 4 bases at V and 3 bases at J, with 15 bases in the middle. The length of the CDR3 is 15 residues. The chain's CDR3 is CASSGRLRFHTEAFF. The CDR3 bases are TGTGCCAGCAGTGGGCGGCTCCGATTTCACACTGAAGCTTTCTTT.